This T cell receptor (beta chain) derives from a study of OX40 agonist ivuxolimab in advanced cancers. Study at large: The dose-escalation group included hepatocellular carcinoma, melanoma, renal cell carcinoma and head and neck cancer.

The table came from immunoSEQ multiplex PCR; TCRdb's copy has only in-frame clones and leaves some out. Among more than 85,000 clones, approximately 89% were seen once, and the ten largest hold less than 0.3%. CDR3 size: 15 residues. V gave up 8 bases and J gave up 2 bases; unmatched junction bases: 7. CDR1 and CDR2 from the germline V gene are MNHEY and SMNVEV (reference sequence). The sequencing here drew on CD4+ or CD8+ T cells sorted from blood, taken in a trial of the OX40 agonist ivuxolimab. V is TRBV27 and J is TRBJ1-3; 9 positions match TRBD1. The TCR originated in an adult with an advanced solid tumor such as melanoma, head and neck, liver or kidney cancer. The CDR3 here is CASRFRQGAGNTIYF. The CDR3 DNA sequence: TGTGCCAGCCGATTTCGACAGGGGGCTGGAAACACCATATATTTT.